This T cell receptor beta chain was profiled in a study of shared T cell receptors in the human thymus. The ends were cut back, 4 bases at V and 3 bases at J, with 10 bases in the middle. The CDR3 runs to 13 residues. CDR1 and CDR2 (germline): GTSNPN, SVGIG (reference sequence). Method: immunoSEQ multiplex PCR; TCRdb's copy keeps in-frame clones and lacks some. The sample lists about 380,000 clones; over 90% were seen once. The rearrangement joins TRBV30 to TRBJ2-1; D unresolved. What was sequenced was thymocytes. This TCR derives from a human donor. This chain's CDR3 is CAWIGQNYNEQFF. CDR3 bases: TGTGCCTGGATTGGGCAGAACTACAATGAGCAGTTCTTC.